Below are 12 T cell receptor beta chains sequenced from a single sample in a study of cytomegalovirus exposure and HLA in healthy donors. Assay: immunoSEQ multiplex PCR; the TCRdb copy retains only in-frame clones and omits some. This sample has 97,000 or so clones, with around 96% found just once. Sequencing was done on a sample of PBMCs. Every receptor here comes from a woman between 18 and 30 years old in good health and CMV-seronegative.

The chain combines TRBV4-1 with TRBJ1-5, with a weak D call TRBD1 (5 bases). Germline V gene lookup returns CDR1 MGHRA and CDR2 YSYEKL. Trimming pared 3 bases from V and 2 bases from J, leaving 20 bases between. The CDR3 contains 18 residues. The CDR3 region is CASSQDLQGIAGNQPQHF. DNA for the CDR3: TGCGCCAGCAGCCAGGACCTTCAGGGAATTGCGGGCAATCAGCCCCAGCATTTT.

The V and J genes are TRBV6-5 and TRBJ1-4, with TRBD1 identical over 9 bases. CDR3 size: 15 residues. Germline loops: CDR1 MNHEY, CDR2 SVGAGI. Unmatched junction bases numbered 8, after V lost 5 bases and J lost 7 bases. CDR3 loop: CASSGSGTGFEKLFF. As DNA, the CDR3 is TGTGCCAGCAGTGGCTCCGGGACAGGGTTTGAAAAACTGTTTTTT.

The V call is TRBV4-2, the J call TRBJ1-2, with D hard to call. CDR3 length: 15 residues. Deletions cut 4 bases from V and 5 bases from J, with 17 bases between. From germline, CDR1 is LGHNA and CDR2 YNFKEQ. The CDR3 here is CASSLGGGSWYGYTF. CDR3 bases: TGTGCCAGCAGCCTGGGCGGAGGGTCTTGGTATGGCTACACCTTC.

The J gene is TRBJ2-7, the V gene TRBV7-2, with 7 bases that match TRBD1. This CDR3 is 14 amino acids long. Germline V lookup: CDR1 SGHTA, CDR2 FQGNSA. The V and J ends lost 1 base and 2 bases, in that order; junction bases with no gene match: 2. The CDR3 reads CASSLGGQTYEQYF. CDR3 nucleotides: TGTGCCAGCAGCTTAGGGGGACAGACCTACGAGCAGTACTTC.

The chain carries TRBV2 and TRBJ1-1; the D gene is possibly TRBD1 (5 bases). The germline CDR1 and CDR2 sequences are SNHLY and FYNNEI. This CDR3 has 14 residues. Between the trimmed V and J ends, which lost 2 bases and 0 bases, there was a span of 7 bases. The DNA of the CDR3 is TGTGCCAGCAGTGAAAACAGGCTGAACACTGAAGCTTTCTTT. Protein: CASSENRLNTEAFF.

The CDR3 nucleotides are TGCGCCAGCAGCCAAGAGATGTCTAGCGGCAGGGCTTACAATGAGCAGTTCTTC. Translated, it gives CASSQEMSSGRAYNEQFF. The chain couples TRBV4-1 to TRBJ2-1; the match to TRBD2 covers 7 bases. The CDR3 sequence is 18 residues long. Germline-derived CDR1 and CDR2 are MGHRA and YSYEKL. J was trimmed by 4 bases and V by 0 bases; bases with no gene match: 12.

The chain carries TRBV19 and TRBJ2-3, with TRBD2 identical over 9 bases. V dropped 3 bases and J dropped 5; count of bases not matched to a gene: 3. The CDR3 loop spans 14 amino acids. Per the germline V gene, CDR1 is LNHDA and CDR2 is SQIVND (reference sequence). The DNA for the CDR3 is TGTGCCAGTAGTATTCTAGCGGGGCAAGATACGCAGTATTTT. This sequence encodes CASSILAGQDTQYF.

The genes are TRBV30 and TRBJ2-7, with 8 bases that match TRBD2. This CDR3 contains 12 residues. Germline CDR1 GTSNPN, CDR2 SVGIG (reference sequence). Trimming at V came to 3 bases and at J to 6 bases, leaving 4 bases not matched to a gene. This CDR3 is CAWSGGAIEQYF. The DNA for the CDR3 is TGTGCCTGGAGCGGGGGGGCCATCGAGCAGTACTTC.

V and J are TRBV5-1 and TRBJ2-7; 7 bases fit TRBD2. The J segment lost 0 bases and the V segment lost 4 bases, leaving 13 bases of the junction unmatched. The CDR3 is 17 residues long. Germline CDR1 and CDR2: SGHRS and YFSETQ. The CDR3 region has the DNA TGCGCCAGCAGCCGCGGACTAGGGGTACCGAGCTCCTACGAGCAGTACTTC. This encodes CASSRGLGVPSSYEQYF.

The chain is built from TRBV14 and TRBJ2-3, with D possibly matching TRBD1 (6 bases). Germline values: CDR1 SGHDN, CDR2 FVKESK. CDR3 size: 18 residues. Deletions cut 5 bases from V and 0 bases from J, with 21 bases between. CDR3 residues: CASSSYPGQEVSTDTQYF. Written as DNA, the CDR3 is TGTGCCAGCAGCTCTTACCCGGGACAAGAGGTCAGCACAGATACGCAGTATTTT.

This sequence joins TRBV4-2 and TRBJ1-1, with D tentatively TRBD1 (6 bases). Looked up from germline, CDR1 is LGHNA and CDR2 is YNFKEQ. There are 14 residues in the CDR3. V shed 0 bases and J shed 6 bases, with 11 bases lying between them. The CDR3 DNA follows: TGTGCCAGCAGCCAAGAATTCGGGGGGCCTGAAGCTTTCTTT. It yields the protein CASSQEFGGPEAFF.

The rearrangement joins TRBV15 to TRBJ1-2, with 9 bases fitting TRBD1. The CDR3 runs to 13 residues. The germline gives CDR1 LNHNV, CDR2 YYDKDF (reference sequence). V lost 4 bases, J lost 9 bases, and 6 bases stayed unmatched. The CDR3 region is CATSNDRGARYTF. The CDR3 DNA follows: TGTGCCACCAGCAATGACAGGGGGGCTCGCTACACCTTC.